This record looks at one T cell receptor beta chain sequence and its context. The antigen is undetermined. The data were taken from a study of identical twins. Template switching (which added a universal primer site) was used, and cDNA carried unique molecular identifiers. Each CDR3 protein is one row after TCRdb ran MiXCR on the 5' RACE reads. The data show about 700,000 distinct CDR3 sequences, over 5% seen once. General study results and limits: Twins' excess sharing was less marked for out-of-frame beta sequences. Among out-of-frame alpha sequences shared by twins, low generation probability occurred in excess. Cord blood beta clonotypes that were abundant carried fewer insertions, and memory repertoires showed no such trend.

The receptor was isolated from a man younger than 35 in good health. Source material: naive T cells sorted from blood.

CDR3 DNA sequence: TGTGCCAGCGAAAGGCCGGCGGGCACAGATACGCAGTATTTT. Its translation is CASERPAGTDTQYF. The rearrangement joins TRBV7-9 to TRBJ2-3; no definite D call. The CDR3 extends over 14 amino acids. Trimming shortened V by 8 bases and J by 1 base, and 13 bases separated the two germline ends. Germline CDR1 reads SEHNR; CDR2 reads FQNEAQ (reference sequence).